The present T cell receptor beta chain was sequenced within a study of T cell repertoires in cytomegalovirus infection. Turning to the study itself: Public TCR beta signatures marked donors with CMV infection and the matching HLA. Whole-study findings and limits: CMV carriers with the relevant HLA were identified by cumulative public TCR beta family frequency.

This clonotype was seen at least ten times. The antigen is undetermined. The CDR3 consists of 13 residues. From germline, CDR1 is SGHTA and CDR2 FQGNSA. V shed 1 base and J shed 9 bases, with 7 bases lying between them. TCRdb itself ran the reads through MiXCR, one entry per CDR3 protein. The sample lists roughly 190,000 distinct CDR3 sequences, nearly 9.5% occurring once. The chain has TRBV7-2 and TRBJ1-6; possible D gene TRBD1, 5 bases. Sequenced sample: PBMCs. This sequence originates from a human donor in good health (CMV status not recorded). Some clones in this sample may be carry-over from other donors' samples. The CDR3 region has the DNA TGTGCCAGCAGCTTAGAGAGGGGTTCACCCCTCCACTTT. This encodes CASSLERGSPLHF. Looking up the rest from reference TRBV7-2 and TRBJ1-6 gives the full variable domain: GAGVSQSPSNKVTEKGKDVELRCDPISGHTALYWYRQSLGQGLEFLIYFQGNSAPDKSGLPSDRFSAERTGGSVSTLTIQRTQQEDSAVYLCASSLERGSPLHFGNGTRLTVT.